The next 30 T cell receptor beta chains were all read from a single sample in a study of spatial heterogeneity in lung cancer. TCRdb re-called the 5' RACE reads with MiXCR, one entry per CDR3 protein. The top ten clones hold roughly 36% of a sample with about 20,000 distinct CDR3 sequences, around 5.8% of them seen once. Time point described: sample taken at primary tumor resection. The source was PBMCs, collected at surgery. These TCRs come from a male donor with early-stage non-small cell lung cancer.

This clonotype was counted ten times or more. The rearrangement links TRBV30 to TRBJ1-5; D is undetermined. The CDR3 runs 12 residues. From germline, CDR1 is GTSNPN and CDR2 SVGIG (reference sequence). Trimming left V 1 base short and J 5 bases short, with 6 bases between. The chain's CDR3 is CAWSDTHQPQHF. Written as DNA, the CDR3 is TGTGCCTGGAGTGATACACATCAGCCCCAGCATTTT.

In its sample, this clonotype was seen many times. The chain joins TRBV7-9 to TRBJ1-2; TRBD1 might be the D (5 bases). With 5 bases removed from V and 6 bases from J, the gap between germline ends came to 10 bases. The CDR3 loop spans 12 amino acids. The germline gives CDR1 SEHNR, CDR2 FQNEAQ (reference sequence). CDR3 nucleotide sequence: TGTGCCAGCAGCGCAGAGACAGATGGCTACACCTTC. It specifies CASSAETDGYTF.

This clonotype was recorded at least ten times. V and J are TRBV1 and TRBJ2-1; the table's D call, TRBD2, has no DNA check behind it. TRBV1 is annotated as a pseudogene. CDR3 size: 17 residues. CDR3 sequence (DNA): TGCACCAGCAGCCAAGATCTCGGACTAGCCGACCACAATGAGCAGTTCTTC. Residues: CTSSQDLGLADHNEQFF.

This clonotype showed up many times. The V call is TRBV12-3 or TRBV12-4, the J call TRBJ2-1; D not resolved. V shed 7 bases and J shed 3 bases, with 16 bases lying between them. This CDR3 is 15 amino acids long. In DNA form, the CDR3 reads TGTGCCAGCAAACCCCAGGATGCAGGCTACAATGAGCAGTTCTTC. It specifies CASKPQDAGYNEQFF.

This clonotype was detected only a few times. The rearrangement links TRBV5-1 to TRBJ2-7, with D possibly matching TRBD2 (5 bases). This CDR3 is 13 amino acids long. CDR1 and CDR2 from the germline V gene are SGHRS and YFSETQ. Trimming stripped 2 bases from V and 7 bases from J, with 13 bases between. CDR3: CASSLVGEGEQYF. CDR3 sequence (DNA): TGCGCCAGCAGCTTAGTGGGAGAAGGAGAGCAGTACTTC.

The genes are TRBV2 and TRBJ1-2, with D possibly being TRBD1 (5 bases). Germline V gives CDR1 SNHLY, CDR2 FYNNEI. Deletions cut 7 bases from V and 3 bases from J, with 18 bases between. The CDR3 runs 15 residues. The CDR3 DNA reads TGTGCCAGCAATTCGAAAGACTGGGGACACTATGGCTACACCTTC. It translates to CASNSKDWGHYGYTF.

This clonotype came up many times. V and J are TRBV5-1 and TRBJ2-5; TRBD2 aligns across 7 bases. Germline lookup yields CDR1 SGHRS and CDR2 YFSETQ. CDR3 length equals 18 residues. V was pared by 2 bases and J by 4 bases, with 17 bases of the junction left unmatched. The CDR3 here is CASSFFGRGLPRRETQYF. CDR3 bases: TGCGCCAGCAGCTTCTTCGGGCGGGGGTTACCCCGGAGAGAGACCCAGTACTTC.

This clonotype was seen repeatedly, ten times or more. The genes are TRBV12-3 or TRBV12-4 and TRBJ2-1; no firm D call. CDR3 length: 14 residues. Deletions cut 7 bases from V and 0 bases from J, with 10 bases between. The CDR3 DNA is TGTGCCAGCACCCCCTCCGGCTCCTACAATGAGCAGTTCTTC. Translation gives CASTPSGSYNEQFF.

This chain uses TRBV27 with TRBJ2-1; the D call may be TRBD1 or TRBD2 (6 bases each). This CDR3 is built from 13 residues. Germline loops: CDR1 MNHEY, CDR2 SMNVEV (reference sequence). V was cut by 9 bases and J by 5 bases, with 14 bases left in between. CDR3 nucleotide sequence: TGTGCCAGAGGGGGGCCCGGAAACAATGAGCAGTTCTTC. It codes for CARGGPGNNEQFF.

This clonotype was counted only a few times. The chain links TRBV12-3 or TRBV12-4 to TRBJ2-7; 12 bases agree with TRBD2. Trimming took 7 bases from V and 6 from J; bases not matched to a gene: 10. This CDR3 has 15 residues. In DNA, the CDR3 is TGTGCCAGCACCCTCTCTAGCGGGGGGGCCGCCGAGCAGTACTTC. Its translation: CASTLSSGGAAEQYF.

The chain is built from TRBV20-1 and TRBJ2-7; 8 bases fit TRBD2. Per germline, CDR1 DFQATT and CDR2 SNEGSKA (reference sequence). J gave up 5 bases and V 5 bases, and 8 bases lay outside the gene matches. This CDR3 contains 13 residues. CDR3 DNA: TGCAGTGCTCCCCCCACTAGCGGCCACGAGCAGTACTTC. The encoded protein is CSAPPTSGHEQYF.

This clonotype was counted at least ten times. This chain connects TRBV12-3 or TRBV12-4 to TRBJ1-1, with D tentatively TRBD1 (5 bases). V lost 5 bases and J 3 bases, leaving 16 bases between the germline ends. The CDR3 loop spans 15 amino acids. The CDR3 region has the DNA TGTGCCAGCAGTGGGGGACCACGAGAAGACACTGAAGCTTTCTTT. Residues: CASSGGPREDTEAFF.

At least ten counts were recorded for this clonotype. V and J are TRBV6-1 and TRBJ2-3; no firm D call. The CDR3 spans 12 residues. From germline, CDR1 is MNHNS and CDR2 SASEGT. Trimming took off 5 bases at V and 10 bases at J, with 13 bases between the two ends. DNA for the CDR3: TGTGCCAGCAGTCGGGCCACCGGATCGCAGTATTTT. Protein sequence: CASSRATGSQYF.

This clonotype was detected many times. The rearrangement joins TRBV5-1 to TRBJ1-1; 7 bases map to TRBD1. CDR1 and CDR2 from the germline V gene are SGHRS and YFSETQ. The CDR3 spans 17 residues. With V trimmed by 1 base and J by 0 bases, 9 bases remained unmatched. Here the CDR3 DNA reads TGCGCCAGCAGCTTGAGCGACAGGGAGGACATGAACACTGAAGCTTTCTTT. It specifies CASSLSDREDMNTEAFF.

This chain connects TRBV2 to TRBJ2-7; 7 bases match TRBD1. The CDR3 is 12 residues long. Germline assignment: CDR1 SNHLY and CDR2 FYNNEI. Losses at the gene ends were 9 bases for V and 6 bases for J; bases not matched to a gene: 8. The chain's CDR3 is CASIQTGSEQYF. DNA for the CDR3: TGTGCCAGTATCCAGACAGGGTCCGAGCAGTACTTC.

Many counts were recorded for this clonotype. V gene TRBV4-2 combines with J gene TRBJ2-7, with TRBD2 as a possible D gene (5 bases). This CDR3 is 15 amino acids long. V was pared by 1 base and J by 9 bases, with 19 bases between. Germline CDR1 is LGHNA and CDR2 is YNFKEQ. In nucleotides, the CDR3 is TGTGCCAGCAGCCAAGGGTTAGCGAGCTTTCTAAGGCAGTACTTC. Translating gives CASSQGLASFLRQYF.

The J gene is TRBJ2-3, the V gene TRBV7-3; TRBD2 matches 7 bases. The germline CDR1 and CDR2 sequences are SGHTA and FQGTGA. The junction had 8 bases not matched to a gene; V was cut back by 4 bases and J by 4 bases. There are 15 residues in the CDR3. The chain's CDR3 is CASSSRGERPDTQYF. The DNA of the CDR3 is TGTGCCAGCAGCTCCCGGGGGGAGAGGCCAGATACGCAGTATTTT.

This clonotype was found many times. V gene TRBV12-3 or TRBV12-4 combines with J gene TRBJ1-6; the D gene is possibly TRBD1 (5 bases). V lost 5 bases and J 7 bases, leaving 9 bases between the germline ends. This CDR3 contains 13 residues. The CDR3 DNA follows: TGTGCCAGCAGTCTCGGGACCAATTCACCCCTCCACTTT. Translating it yields CASSLGTNSPLHF.

There are a few counts of this clonotype. This chain connects TRBV20-1 to TRBJ1-5, with 10 bases that match TRBD1. The CDR3 spans 14 residues. Unmatched junction bases numbered 6, after V lost 3 bases and J lost 7 bases. Germline CDR1 reads DFQATT; CDR2 reads SNEGSKA (reference sequence). In DNA, the CDR3 is TGCAGTGCTAGTGCCCGGACAGGGGGACAGCCCCAGCATTTT. This encodes CSASARTGGQPQHF.

This clonotype was detected ten times or more. The J gene is TRBJ1-2, the V gene TRBV5-4; D gene uncertain. CDR1 is SGHNT, CDR2 YYREEE, per germline (reference sequence). Trimming removed 0 bases from V and 5 bases from J, with 11 bases in between. The CDR3 contains 14 residues. The CDR3, as DNA: TGTGCCAGCAGCTTGGACCCCGTAGGGTATGGCTACACCTTC. This codes for CASSLDPVGYGYTF.

This clonotype appeared many times. This sequence joins TRBV10-2 and TRBJ1-1; D remains unclear. Trimming took off 6 bases at V and 2 bases at J, with 7 bases between the two ends. There are 12 residues in the CDR3. Germline V gene sequence: CDR1 WSHSY, CDR2 SAAADI. The CDR3 DNA follows: TGCGCCAGCAGGAGGAGTAACACTGAAGCTTTCTTT. Amino acids: CASRRSNTEAFF.

Many counts were recorded for this clonotype. The rearrangement joins TRBV2 to TRBJ2-6; TRBD1 matches 9 bases. The CDR3 runs to 16 residues. V lost 10 bases to trimming and J lost 2 bases; unmatched junction nucleotides: 9. Germline CDR1 SNHLY, CDR2 FYNNEI. The CDR3 nucleotides are TGTGCCACCACCGGGACAGGGCTAACTGGGGCCAACGTCCTGACTTTC. This gives the protein CATTGTGLTGANVLTF.

The chain employs TRBV9 and TRBJ2-7; perhaps TRBD1 as D (5 bases). This CDR3 has 11 residues. The germline V gene encodes CDR1 SGDLS and CDR2 YYNGEE. Deletions cut 9 bases from V and 12 bases from J, with 19 bases between. The CDR3 is CAIRRQIPWYF. The CDR3 DNA sequence: TGTGCCATCAGAAGACAGATCCCCTGGTACTTC. Supplemented by reference TRBV9 and TRBJ2-7, the full variable domain reads DSGVTQTPKHLITATGQRVTLRCSPRSGDLSVYWYQQSLDQGLQFLIQYYNGEERAKGNILERFSAQQFPDLHSELNLSSLELGDSALYFCAIRRQIPWYFGPGTRLTVT.

This clonotype has at least ten counts. This chain links TRBV27 with TRBJ2-7, with TRBD1 matching 7 bases. The CDR3 is made up of 16 amino acids. Germline V gene lookup returns CDR1 MNHEY and CDR2 SMNVEV (reference sequence). Trimming at V came to 5 bases and at J to 0 bases, leaving 10 bases not matched to a gene. The CDR3 loop is CASSPTGTPLSYEQYF. The CDR3, as DNA: TGTGCCAGCAGTCCGACAGGGACCCCCCTCTCCTACGAGCAGTACTTC.

In the case of this clonotype: Possible read error: a much larger clone is one base away. CDR3 sequence reads: CASGLSSHNEQFF. CDR3 coding DNA: TGTGCCAGCGGTTTGAGCTCCCACAATGAGCAGTTCTTC. The chain is built from TRBV2 and TRBJ2-1; D remains unclear. The length of the CDR3 is 13 residues. Germline loops: CDR1 SNHLY, CDR2 FYNNEI.

This clonotype is medium-sized (0.01 to 0.1%). The V gene is TRBV9, the J gene TRBJ2-7; the match to TRBD1 covers 7 bases. This CDR3 is 15 amino acids long. Germline CDR1 reads SGDLS; CDR2 reads YYNGEE. The V gene end was trimmed by 3 bases and the J gene end by 4 bases; junction bases not matched to a gene: 10. Written as DNA, the CDR3 is TGTGCCAGCAGCGCTTCCGGGACAGCGATTTACGAGCAGTACTTC. This encodes CASSASGTAIYEQYF.

The sample holds many counts of this clonotype. The chain carries TRBV6-6 and TRBJ2-7; D gene uncertain. CDR1 and CDR2 from the germline V gene are MNHNY and SVGAGI (reference sequence). V lost 5 bases and J 2 bases, leaving 4 bases between the germline ends. The CDR3 spans 11 residues. The CDR3 sequence is CASSQTYEQYF. As DNA, the CDR3 is TGTGCCAGCAGTCAGACCTACGAGCAGTACTTC.

This clonotype was detected ten times or more. The chain combines TRBV4-2 with TRBJ2-1; no clear D gene. Looked up from germline, CDR1 is LGHNA and CDR2 is YNFKEQ. The CDR3 consists of 17 residues. V was cut by 2 bases and J by 9 bases, with 23 bases left in between. The CDR3 is CASSQTLSGVLGGEQFF. The CDR3 coding sequence is TGTGCCAGCAGCCAAACCCTTTCTGGGGTTTTAGGCGGTGAGCAGTTCTTC.

In this sample, this clonotype turned up many times. The genes are TRBV7-8 and TRBJ2-3; TRBD2 matches at 8 bases. V shed 6 bases, J shed 5 bases, and the junction held 4 bases outside the gene matches. This CDR3 is built from 13 residues. The V gene's germline CDR1 is SGHVS and CDR2 FQNEAQ. This CDR3 reads CASSPSGGDTQYF. In DNA form, the CDR3 reads TGTGCCAGCAGTCCCAGCGGGGGAGATACGCAGTATTTT.

This clonotype showed up many times. The rearrangement uses TRBV14 and TRBJ2-5, with 8 bases lining up with TRBD1. The CDR3 sequence is 19 residues long. Germline V gene lookup returns CDR1 SGHDN and CDR2 FVKESK. V lost 4 bases, J lost 2 bases, and 18 bases stayed unmatched. CDR3 protein: CASSPGTGVLVWRQETQYF. CDR3 DNA sequence: TGTGCCAGCAGCCCAGGGACAGGCGTCCTTGTCTGGAGGCAAGAGACCCAGTACTTC.